This TCR beta chain stems from a study of T cell therapy after organ transplantation. Turning to the study itself: After therapy, patients were monitored for less than 35 weeks.

CDR3 length: 14 amino acids. CDR1 and CDR2 from the germline V gene are SEHNR and FQNEAQ (reference sequence). The trim removed 6 bases at V and 7 bases at J, leaving 11 bases unmatched. Regarding this clone: What it binds is unknown.

Clones were sequenced by immunoSEQ multiplex PCR, and TCRdb holds only the in-frame ones, with some missing. Of some 47,000 clones in the sample, 85% to 95% were seen once. The starting material was CD8+ T cells from blood, obtained before autologous CMV-specific T cell therapy. The sequence was collected from a human patient who had received a solid organ transplant and had CMV disease. The chain is built from TRBV7-9 and TRBJ1-2, with TRBD1 identical over 7 bases. CDR3 nucleotide sequence: TGTGCCAGCAGGACTGGGGCTAACAGGGGTGGCTACACCTTC. This codes for CASRTGANRGGYTF.